This TCR beta chain emerged from a study of OX40 agonist ivuxolimab in advanced cancers. Turning to the overall study: Ivuxolimab, which targeted the costimulatory receptor OX40 (CD134), was an agonistic, fully human IgG2 monoclonal antibody. Of the 50 to 55 patients in dose escalation, 19 had hepatocellular carcinoma, about 15 had melanoma, 9 had renal cell carcinoma and 9 had head and neck cancer. The dose-escalation cohort was about 86% male with a mean age of approximately 60 years, ranging from roughly 20 to 80. Partial responses occurred in three dose-escalation patients: two with cutaneous melanoma and one with hepatocellular carcinoma. Peripheral TCRbeta sequencing was intended to test whether TCR sequence diversity was altered and clonal T-cell expansion was caused by ivuxolimab. The monotherapy dose-escalation portion (N ≈ 52 patients) of the phase I ivuxolimab trial is reported in the paper. Prior anti-PD-1, anti-PD-L1 or anti-CTLA-4 therapy was permitted, and approximately 41% of dose-escalation patients had received checkpoint inhibitors. Intravenous ivuxolimab was administered to patients every 2 weeks at six dose levels: 0.01, 0.1, 0.3, 1.5, 3 and 10 mg/kg.

Patients with a history of autoimmune disease or receiving systemic immunosuppression were excluded from the trial. In every dose cohort, peripheral blood was drawn for TCR sequencing at baseline, cycle 4 day 1, and cycle 7 day 1. Samples came from an open-label, multicenter, first-in-human phase I dose-escalation trial of ivuxolimab. Adults with locally advanced or metastatic head and neck squamous cell, hepatocellular, melanoma or renal cell carcinoma were enrolled in the trial. Before TCR sequencing, CD4+ and CD8+ T cells were separately sorted from peripheral blood. Details on this clone: Its antigen is not yet known. Base quality data are lacking; no much larger clone is found one base away.

V is cut back by 4 bases and J by 3 bases, with 10 bases in the junction unmatched. The CDR3 covers 16 residues, taking in both the cysteine and the phenylalanine. The read is trimmed to its CDR3 DNA, 48 bases read in frame from base 1. Sequences SGDLS (CDR1) and YYNGEE (CDR2) are obtained from the germline V gene. The paper as a whole reports these results and caveats: Which antigens the clonally expanded peripheral T cells were specific for was not determined. In the 0.1-3.0 mg/kg groups, partial responders had among the lowest normalized peripheral clonal expansion, particularly in CD8+ T cells. On average, CD8+ T cells showed more expanded clones than CD4+ T cells after ivuxolimab. At doses of 0.1 to 3.0 mg/kg, clonal expansion of both CD4+ and CD8+ T cells in blood was seen between baseline and week 6. Low levels of normalized T-cell clonal expansion were also seen in some patients who did not respond.

Genomic DNA was isolated from the sorted cells so that the TCRbeta CDR3 region could be sequenced. TCRbeta CDR3 regions were sequenced using the immunoSEQ Assay. TCRdb stores this immuneACCESS table with in-frame sequences only. Part of the clones is absent; in the studies checked, under half of the shortfall reflects unresolved V genes, and no reason is known for the rest. This sample has some 70,000 clones in its table, and approximately 90% of those were observed once. The ten largest clones add up to more than 1% of the sample. The starting material was CD4+ or CD8+ T cells sorted from blood, obtained in a trial of the OX40 agonist ivuxolimab. This receptor was taken from an adult with an advanced solid tumor such as melanoma, head and neck, liver or kidney cancer. The chain is encoded by TRBV9 joined to TRBJ2-3, and TRBD1 matches 8 of the central bases. The DNA sequence is as follows: TGTGCCAGCAGCCCCCGGACAGGGCAGGGAACAGATACGCAGTATTTT. Translated, it gives CASSPRTGQGTDTQYF.